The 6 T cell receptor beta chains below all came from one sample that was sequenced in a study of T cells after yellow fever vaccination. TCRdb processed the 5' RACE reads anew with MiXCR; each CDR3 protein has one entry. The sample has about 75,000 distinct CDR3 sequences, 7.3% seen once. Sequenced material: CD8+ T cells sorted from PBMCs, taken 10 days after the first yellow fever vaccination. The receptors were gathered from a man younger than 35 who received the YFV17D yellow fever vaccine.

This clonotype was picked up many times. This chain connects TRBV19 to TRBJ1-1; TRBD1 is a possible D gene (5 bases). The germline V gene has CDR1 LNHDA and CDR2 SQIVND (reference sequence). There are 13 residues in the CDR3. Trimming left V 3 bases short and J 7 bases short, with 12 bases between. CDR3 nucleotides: TGTGCCAGTAGTATCCAGGGAGTCGGTGAAGCTTTCTTT. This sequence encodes CASSIQGVGEAFF. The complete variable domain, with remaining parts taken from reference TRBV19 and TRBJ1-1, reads DGGITQSPKYLFRKEGQNVTLSCEQNLNHDAMYWYRQDPGQGLRLIYYSQIVNDFQKGDIAEGYSVSREKKESFPLTVTSAQKNPTAFYLCASSIQGVGEAFFGQGTRLTVV.

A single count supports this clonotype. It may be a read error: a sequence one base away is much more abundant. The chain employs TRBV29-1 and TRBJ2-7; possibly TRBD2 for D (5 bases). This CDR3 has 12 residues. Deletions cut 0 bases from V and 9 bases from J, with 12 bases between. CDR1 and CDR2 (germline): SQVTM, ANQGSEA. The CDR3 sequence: CSVEDLHGGQYV. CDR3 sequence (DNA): TGCAGCGTTGAAGATTTACATGGAGGGCAGTACGTC.

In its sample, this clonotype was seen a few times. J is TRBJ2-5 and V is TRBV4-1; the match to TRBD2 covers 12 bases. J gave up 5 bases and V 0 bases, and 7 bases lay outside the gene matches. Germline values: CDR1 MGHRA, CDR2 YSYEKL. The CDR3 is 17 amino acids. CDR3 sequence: CASSQDDLAGGMETQYF. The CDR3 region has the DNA TGCGCCAGCAGCCAAGACGACCTAGCGGGGGGGATGGAGACCCAGTACTTC.

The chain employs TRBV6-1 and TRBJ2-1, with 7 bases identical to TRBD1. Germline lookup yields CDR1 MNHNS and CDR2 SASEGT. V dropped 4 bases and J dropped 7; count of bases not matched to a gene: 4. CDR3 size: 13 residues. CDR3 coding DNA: TGTGCCAGCAGTGGTCAGGGGGTAAATGAGCAGTTCTTC. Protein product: CASSGQGVNEQFF.

The CDR3 spells CASSFAGLQGPYGYTF. The CDR3 DNA is TGCGCCAGCAGCTTCGCAGGGTTACAGGGGCCCTATGGCTACACCTTC. The chain employs TRBV5-1 and TRBJ1-2, with 7 bases lining up with TRBD1. The ends lost 2 bases at V and 4 bases at J; junction bases unmatched: 11. This CDR3 region has 16 residues. Per the germline V gene, CDR1 is SGHRS and CDR2 is YFSETQ.

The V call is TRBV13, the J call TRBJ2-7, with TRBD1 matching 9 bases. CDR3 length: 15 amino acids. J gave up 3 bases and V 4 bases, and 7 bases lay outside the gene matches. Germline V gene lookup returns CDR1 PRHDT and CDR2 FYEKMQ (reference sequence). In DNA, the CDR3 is TGTGCCAGCAGCTCTACCCGACAGGGGGTCTACGAGCAGTACGTC. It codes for CASSSTRQGVYEQYV.